The rows below give T cell receptor beta chains drawn from one sample of a study of OX40 agonist ivuxolimab in advanced cancers. Sequenced by immunoSEQ multiplex PCR; TCRdb stores in-frame clones only, minus some. The data contain around 65,000 clones, roughly nine tenths of them singletons. The sequencing used CD4+ or CD8+ T cells sorted from blood, collected in a trial of the OX40 agonist ivuxolimab. The receptor set was obtained from an adult with an advanced solid tumor such as melanoma, head and neck, liver or kidney cancer. Both conserved end residues are part of each CDR3. A D gene is named only where the DNA matches it firmly. Clone size is not always given. Where it is, it says once, few, many or a class for expanded clones.

CASSAAGDGYTF,TGTGCCAGCAGTGCCGCCGGGGATGGCTACACCTTC,TRBJ1-2,.,.,TRBV25-1
CASSARTGLSGNTIYF,TGTGCCAGCAGCGCCAGGACAGGCCTCTCTGGAAACACCATATATTTT,TRBJ1-3,TRBD1,.,TRBV11-2
CAWSQAGGGQRQETQYF,TGTGCCTGGAGTCAGGCAGGGGGGGGACAGCGCCAAGAGACCCAGTACTTC,TRBJ2-5,.,.,TRBV30
CASSEPGWTGEYPEAFF,TGCGCCAGCAGTGAGCCCGGGTGGACAGGGGAGTATCCTGAAGCTTTCTTT,TRBJ1-1,TRBD1,.,TRBV10-2
CASSPQAQETQYF,TGTGCCAGCAGTCCACAGGCCCAAGAGACCCAGTACTTC,TRBJ2-5,.,.,TRBV6-6
CASSSGSGYTF,TGCGCCAGCAGCTCAGGGTCGGGCTACACCTTC,TRBJ1-2,.,.,TRBV5-1
CASSDRTGRGTQYF,TGTGCCAGCAGCGATAGGACAGGTAGAGGGACCCAGTACTTC,TRBJ2-5,TRBD1,.,TRBV6-1
CASSAGTGANVLTF,TGTGCCAGCAGTGCGGGGACTGGGGCCAACGTCCTGACTTTC,TRBJ2-6,.,once,TRBV6-1
CASSYSRPSSGNTIYF,TGTGCCAGCAGTTACTCGAGACCCAGCTCTGGAAACACCATATATTTT,TRBJ1-3,.,once,TRBV6-5
CASSLAATTNYGYTF,TGCGCCAGCAGCTTGGCCGCCACGACTAACTATGGCTACACCTTC,TRBJ1-2,.,.,TRBV5-1
CASSPRTASYEQYF,TGTGCCAGCAGCCCTAGGACGGCCTCCTACGAGCAGTACTTC,TRBJ2-7,.,.,TRBV9
CASRRGSADRGYTF,TGTGCCAGCAGGCGAGGGTCGGCCGATAGGGGCTACACCTTC,TRBJ1-2,.,.,TRBV6-5
CASAKVGQGVNYGYTF,TGCGCCAGCGCCAAGGTTGGGCAGGGGGTTAACTATGGCTACACCTTC,TRBJ1-2,TRBD1,.,TRBV5-1
CASSLGQNNSPLHF,TGTGCCAGCAGCTTGGGACAGAATAATTCACCCCTCCACTTT,TRBJ1-6,.,few,TRBV5-4
CASSGDRSYEQYF,TGTGCCAGCTCAGGGGACAGGTCCTACGAGCAGTACTTC,TRBJ2-7,TRBD1,.,TRBV18
CASSVDTGPGSGVGTDTQYF,TGTGCCAGCAGCGTAGATACCGGGCCGGGTAGCGGGGTGGGTACAGATACGCAGTATTTT,TRBJ2-3,TRBD2,.,TRBV9
CASSQDYTLAKLETQYF,TGTGCCAGCAGCCAAGATTATACACTAGCGAAATTAGAGACCCAGTACTTC,TRBJ2-5,TRBD2,once,TRBV4-2
CASSLPGNTEAFF,TGTGCCAGCAGTTTACCAGGGAACACTGAAGCTTTCTTT,TRBJ1-1,.,.,TRBV28
CASIRDRGNYEQYF,TGTGCCAGCATAAGGGACAGGGGGAACTACGAGCAGTACTTC,TRBJ2-7,TRBD1,once,TRBV2
CASSLEVGRSSYGYTF,TGTGCCAGCAGCCTAGAGGTAGGTCGGAGCTCCTATGGCTACACCTTC,TRBJ1-2,.,.,TRBV11-3
CASRDRSTNEKLFF,TGTGCCAGCAGGGACAGGTCAACTAATGAAAAACTGTTTTTT,TRBJ1-4,TRBD1,.,TRBV2
CASRGSSGNTIYF,TGTGCCAGCAGAGGGAGCTCTGGAAACACCATATATTTT,TRBJ1-3,.,.,TRBV6-1
CASRPTQTGANVLTF,TGTGCCAGCAGACCTACACAGACTGGGGCCAACGTCCTGACTTTC,TRBJ2-6,.,.,TRBV6-1
CASSFSGGSSTDTQYF,TGTGCCAGCAGTTTTAGCGGGGGGTCTAGCACAGATACGCAGTATTTT,TRBJ2-3,TRBD2,.,TRBV6-6
CASSPQGGNSNQPQHF,TGTGCCAGCTCACCACAGGGGGGGAATAGCAATCAGCCCCAGCATTTT,TRBJ1-5,.,once,TRBV18
CASSEVRSSGNTIYF,TGCGCCAGCAGTGAAGTCAGGTCCTCTGGAAACACCATATATTTT,TRBJ1-3,.,.,TRBV10-2
CASKIGSSYEQYF,TGTGCCAGCAAGATTGGGTCCTCCTACGAGCAGTACTTC,TRBJ2-7,.,.,TRBV6-6
CASSLEGQGAYGYTF,TGCGCCAGCAGCTTGGAGGGACAGGGGGCCTATGGCTACACCTTC,TRBJ1-2,TRBD1,.,TRBV5-1
CASSYTGTGPYEQYF,TGTGCCAGCAGTTACACCGGGACAGGTCCCTACGAGCAGTACTTC,TRBJ2-7,TRBD1,.,TRBV6-5
CASSVVGDTQYF,TGTGCCAGCAGCGTAGTGGGGGATACGCAGTATTTT,TRBJ2-3,.,.,TRBV9
CASSPGQGFTEAFF,TGTGCCAGCAGCCCCGGACAGGGGTTCACTGAAGCTTTCTTT,TRBJ1-1,TRBD1,.,TRBV6-5
CASSLVGEGYGYTF,TGTGCCAGCAGCTTAGTGGGCGAGGGCTATGGCTACACCTTC,TRBJ1-2,.,.,TRBV11-2
CASSLGQGGGYTF,TGCGCCAGCAGCTTGGGCCAGGGGGGCGGCTACACCTTC,TRBJ1-2,TRBD1,.,TRBV5-1
CASSLLRAANSPLHF,TGTGCCAGCAGCTTACTCCGGGCCGCCAATTCACCCCTCCACTTT,TRBJ1-6,.,.,TRBV7-9
CASSYTIAGGPQTQYF,TGTGCCAGCAGTTACACCATAGCGGGGGGGCCTCAGACCCAGTACTTC,TRBJ2-5,TRBD2,.,TRBV6-5
CASSVGADRGLLSSYEQYF,TGTGCCAGCAGCGTAGGGGCGGACAGGGGCCTACTAAGCTCCTACGAGCAGTACTTC,TRBJ2-7,TRBD1,.,TRBV9
CASSSGLAGGLSSYEQYF,TGCGCCAGCAGTTCGGGACTAGCGGGGGGGCTCAGCTCCTACGAGCAGTACTTC,TRBJ2-7,TRBD2,once,TRBV5-1
CASSRGQGPLNTEAFF,TGTGCCAGCAGCCGAGGACAGGGGCCCCTGAACACTGAAGCTTTCTTT,TRBJ1-1,TRBD1,.,TRBV11-2
CASSEYRGRVNF,TGTGCCAGCAGTGAATATCGAGGACGGGTTAACTTC,TRBJ1-2,.,.,TRBV6-1
CASSLGPGWDGYTF,TGTGCCAGCAGCTTGGGGCCAGGGTGGGATGGCTACACCTTC,TRBJ1-2,.,.,TRBV7-2
CASSPGTGKGNTIYF,TGTGCCAGCTCCCCCGGGACAGGGAAGGGAAACACCATATATTTT,TRBJ1-3,TRBD1,.,TRBV18
CASSRDSNTQYF,TGTGCCAGCAGCAGGGACTCTAATACGCAGTATTTT,TRBJ2-3,.,.,TRBV7-2
CASSYPGTLREQYF,TGTGCCAGCAGCTACCCCGGGACACTGAGGGAGCAGTACTTC,TRBJ2-7,.,once,TRBV7-2
CASSATGQGAYGYTF,TGTGCCAGCAGCGCAACGGGACAGGGGGCTTATGGCTACACCTTC,TRBJ1-2,TRBD1,.,TRBV5-4
CAISESNLPGHEKLFF,TGTGCCATCAGTGAGTCGAACCTCCCGGGGCATGAAAAACTGTTTTTT,TRBJ1-4,.,.,TRBV10-3
CATALDRGHYNEQFF,TGTGCCACCGCGTTGGACAGGGGGCACTACAATGAGCAGTTCTTC,TRBJ2-1,TRBD1,.,TRBV6-1
CASSQELAASTDTQYF,TGCGCCAGCAGCCAAGAGTTAGCGGCCTCCACAGATACGCAGTATTTT,TRBJ2-3,.,.,TRBV4-1
CASSPGGEIGNEQFF,TGCGCCAGCAGCCCCGGGGGCGAAATAGGCAATGAGCAGTTCTTC,TRBJ2-1,.,.,TRBV5-1